These 9 T cell receptor beta chains were sequenced from one sample in a study of cytomegalovirus exposure and HLA in healthy donors. The study ran its PCR with 60 Vbeta and 13 Jbeta primers. Using immunoSEQ multiplex PCR, the repertoire was profiled, and TCRdb retains in-frame clones only, with some absent. The repertoire holds about 160,000 clones, with about 65% as singletons. Input material: PBMCs. The receptors here all came from a woman aged 25 to 39 in good health and CMV-seronegative.

This clone was counted a few times. Other DNA sequences in the same sample also yield this CDR3. CDR3 sequence: CASSLRSDTQYF. The CDR3 nucleotides are TGTGCCAGCAGCTTACGGTCAGATACGCAGTATTTT. The chain combines TRBV7-2 with TRBJ2-3; D unclear. Germline V gene sequence: CDR1 SGHTA, CDR2 FQGNSA. V lost 2 bases to trimming and J lost 4 bases, with 4 bases between them. CDR3 length: 12 residues.

The chain has TRBV7-2 and TRBJ1-1, with D unresolved. This CDR3 region has 14 residues. The germline V gene encodes CDR1 SGHTA and CDR2 FQGNSA. The V gene lost 5 bases and the J gene lost 1 base, with 11 bases spanning the gap. The CDR3 sequence is CASSTNWQNTEAFF. CDR3 in DNA: TGTGCCAGCAGCACTAACTGGCAGAACACTGAAGCTTTCTTT.

This clone was picked up a small number of times. The rearrangement joins TRBV6-5 to TRBJ2-1; TRBD2 might be the D (6 bases). Germline V CDR1 and CDR2: MNHEY, SVGAGI. CDR3 length equals 15 residues. V dropped 2 bases and J dropped 3 bases, with 11 bases sitting between them. Here the CDR3 DNA reads TGTGCCAGCAGTTACACGGGAGCGCGCTACAATGAGCAGTTCTTC. Protein product: CASSYTGARYNEQFF.

This clone appeared a single time. Its ends do not fully match the called genes, so a read error is possible. The rearrangement uses TRBV4-2 and TRBJ1-2; D may be TRBD1 (6 bases). CDR1 is LGHNA, CDR2 YNFKEQ, per germline. The CDR3 covers 16 residues. CDR3 loop: CASSTFGGGPDGGYPF. As DNA, the CDR3 is TGTGCCAGCAGCACGTTTGGGGGGGGGCCTGACGGTGGCTACCCCTTC.

The V call is TRBV6-5, the J call TRBJ1-1; no clear D. The CDR3 extends over 13 amino acids. CDR1 and CDR2 from the germline V gene are MNHEY and SVGAGI. V was clipped by 6 bases and J by 2 bases, with 10 bases between them. The CDR3 sequence is CASRHDTNTEAFF. In DNA, the CDR3 is TGTGCCAGCAGGCACGACACAAACACTGAAGCTTTCTTT.

V usage is TRBV27 and J usage is TRBJ2-5; TRBD2 agrees at 7 bases. Matching the DNA end better, TRBJ2-7 makes the J call doubtful. The germline V gene encodes CDR1 MNHEY and CDR2 SMNVEV (reference sequence). The CDR3 runs 15 residues. The CDR3 DNA reads as TGTGCCAGCAGTCGCAGACTAGCATTCAACTACGAGCAGTACTTC. Protein: CASSRRLAFNYEQYF.

The chain joins TRBV9 to TRBJ2-1; a weak D match, TRBD2 (6 bases). CDR1 is SGDLS and CDR2 is YYNGEE in the germline V gene. Trimming removed 4 bases at V and 6 bases at J, with 17 bases between. This CDR3 is 15 amino acids long. CDR3: CASSLSGSPSNEQFF. The CDR3 DNA is TGTGCCAGCAGCCTCAGCGGGTCACCCAGCAATGAGCAGTTCTTC.

This chain joins TRBV15 and TRBJ1-3; 8 nucleotides align to TRBD1. The germline V gene encodes CDR1 LNHNV and CDR2 YYDKDF (reference sequence). The J segment lost 4 bases and the V segment lost 0 bases, leaving 2 bases of the junction unmatched. The CDR3 consists of 15 residues. The CDR3 nucleotides read TGTGCCACCAGCAGAGACAGGGGGCAGGGAAACACCATATATTTT. It is translated as CATSRDRGQGNTIYF.

This clone was seen only a few times. The chain uses TRBV28 and TRBJ2-7; 13 nucleotides agree with TRBD2. The CDR3 runs to 12 residues. V gave up 5 bases and J gave up 12 bases; unmatched junction bases: 4. Germline values: CDR1 MDHEN, CDR2 SYDVKM. CDR3 nucleotide sequence: TGTGCCAGCAGTGAAGGACTAGCGGGAGTGTACTTC. It specifies CASSEGLAGVYF.